These T cell receptor beta chains were read from a single sample in a study of T cells in tuberculosis. Profiled with immunoSEQ multiplex PCR; TCRdb holds only in-frame clones, not every one. The table records approximately 53,000 clones, about 95% of them present only once. Sequenced here: PBMCs, sampled at tuberculosis diagnosis. The source is an adult with tuberculosis. Both conserved end residues are part of each CDR3. D genes are given only for firm matches. Clone size is stated in some rows and not others, as once, few, many or a class when expanded.

J gene,D gene,CDR3 length,clone size,V gene,CDR3 DNA,CDR3 protein
TRBJ2-3,.,11,.,TRBV7-9,TGTGCCAGCAGCCGGACAGATACGCAGTATTTT,CASSRTDTQYF
TRBJ1-3,.,14,once,TRBV27,TGTGCCAGCAAACCCCAGGGCCTTGGAAACACCATATATTTT,CASKPQGLGNTIYF
TRBJ1-6,.,15,.,TRBV7-2,TGTGCCAGCAGCTTTACACCCCAGGGTAATTCACCCCTCCACTTT,CASSFTPQGNSPLHF
TRBJ1-3,.,15,.,TRBV30,TGTGCCTGGACTAGCCTCCTGGGGGGGCGAAACACCATATATTTT,CAWTSLLGGRNTIYF
TRBJ1-2,TRBD1,15,.,TRBV5-1,TGCGCCAGCAGCGCGACGCTGACAGGGGGATATGGCTACACCTTC,CASSATLTGGYGYTF
TRBJ2-7,TRBD1,15,.,TRBV30,TGTGCCTGGAGGAGATCGGGACAGGGGGTCTACGAGCAGTACTTC,CAWRRSGQGVYEQYF
TRBJ2-3,.,11,.,TRBV7-2,TGTGCCAGCAGCTTACTAGATACGCAGTATTTT,CASSLLDTQYF
TRBJ2-1,TRBD2,15,.,TRBV11-2,TGTGCCAGCAGCCTGGGACTAGCGGAGGGGAATGAGCAGTTCTTC,CASSLGLAEGNEQFF
TRBJ2-5,.,14,.,TRBV5-1,TGCGCCAGCAGCCAAACTAGCCCAGGGGAGACCCAGTACTTC,CASSQTSPGETQYF
TRBJ1-2,TRBD1,16,.,TRBV4-1,TGCGCCAGCAGCCTTGACGCAGGGGGCGCATTTTATGGCTACACCTTC,CASSLDAGGAFYGYTF
TRBJ2-1,.,11,.,TRBV20-1,TGCAGTGCTACAGGGCTGTATGAGCAGTTCTTC,CSATGLYEQFF
TRBJ1-1,.,14,.,TRBV4-1,TGCGCCAGCAGCCGAGGACAAGGGAACACTGAAGCTTTCTTT,CASSRGQGNTEAFF
TRBJ1-1,.,16,.,TRBV5-1,TGCGCCAGCAGCAACCTATTTCTACAGGGGAACACTGAAGCTTTCTTT,CASSNLFLQGNTEAFF
TRBJ1-3,.,14,.,TRBV27,TGTGCCAGCAGTTCCGGGGGCTCTGGAAACACCATATATTTT,CASSSGGSGNTIYF
TRBJ2-3,TRBD2,16,.,TRBV9,TGTGCCAGCAGCGTAGCGGCTAGCGGGAGCACAGATACGCAGTATTTT,CASSVAASGSTDTQYF
TRBJ2-7,.,12,.,TRBV4-1,TGCGCCAGCAGCCAAGGACTCCGGAATCAGTACTTC,CASSQGLRNQYF